The rows below give T cell receptor beta chains drawn from one sample of a study of T cell changes during pregnancy in multiple sclerosis. Clones were read by immunoSEQ multiplex PCR, and TCRdb kept only the in-frame ones, dropping some. Of approximately 40,000 clones detected, about nine tenths appear once; the ten largest clones hold roughly 1%. Here the sequenced sample was CD4+ T cells from peripheral blood mononuclear cells, taken in the second trimester of pregnancy. These receptors came from a female donor with multiple sclerosis, enrolled in a pregnancy study. CDR3s include the opening cysteine and the closing phenylalanine or tryptophan. D genes are given only for firm matches. A row's size may be missing; if present it is once, few, many or a size class.

j_call v_call clone_size d_call cdr3_aa cdr3_nt
TRBJ1-6 TRBV6-5 NA TRBD1 CASSSGGWGSPLHF TGTGCCAGCAGCTCAGGGGGCTGGGGCTCACCCCTCCACTTT
TRBJ2-1 TRBV11-3 NA TRBD2 CASSLDQGTSGEQFF TGTGCCAGCAGCTTAGATCAAGGGACTAGCGGAGAGCAGTTCTTC
TRBJ2-7 TRBV19 NA TRBD1 CASSSPPGTARSYEQYF TGTGCCAGTAGTTCTCCCCCCGGGACAGCTCGCTCCTACGAGCAGTACTTC
TRBJ1-3 TRBV5-1 NA NA CASSSHVGNTIYF TGCGCCAGCAGCTCCCATGTCGGAAACACCATATATTTT
TRBJ1-2 TRBV7-9 NA TRBD1 CASSPPGTVLGMGYTF TGTGCCAGCAGCCCCCCCGGGACAGTCCTTGGTATGGGCTACACCTTC
TRBJ1-1 TRBV7-9 medium-sized NA CASSLDLTEAFF TGTGCCAGCAGCTTAGATCTCACTGAAGCTTTCTTT
TRBJ2-1 TRBV11-2 NA TRBD2 CASSLVSSGRGNEQFF TGTGCCAGCAGCTTAGTGTCCAGCGGGAGGGGGAATGAGCAGTTCTTC
TRBJ1-5 TRBV6-1 NA NA CASSETWAGMGQPQHF TGTGCCAGCAGTGAAACATGGGCAGGGATGGGTCAGCCCCAGCATTTT
TRBJ1-6 TRBV28 NA NA CASRRTPNQANSPLHF TGTGCCAGCAGACGAACCCCGAATCAGGCTAATTCACCCCTCCACTTT
TRBJ2-7 TRBV11-3 NA NA CASSLDSGGYEQYF TGTGCCAGCAGCTTAGATAGCGGAGGCTACGAGCAGTACTTC
TRBJ1-5 TRBV11-2 NA NA CASSLDSVQGGRIGDQPQHF TGTGCCAGCAGCTTAGACTCAGTACAGGGTGGGCGAATCGGTGATCAGCCCCAGCATTTT
TRBJ2-7 TRBV21-1 few NA CASSGGTSGLRESYEQYF TGTGCCAGCAGTGGGGGGACTAGCGGGCTTCGGGAGTCCTACGAGCAGTACTTC
TRBJ2-5 TRBV15 NA NA CATSRDRSQETQYF TGTGCCACCAGCAGAGATCGGTCCCAAGAGACCCAGTACTTC
TRBJ2-3 TRBV9 NA TRBD1 CASSPGQGRNTDTQYF TGTGCCAGCAGCCCGGGACAGGGAAGGAACACAGATACGCAGTATTTT
TRBJ1-5 TRBV6-5 once NA CASSQQGRNQPQHF TGTGCCAGCAGTCAGCAGGGTCGCAATCAGCCCCAGCATTTT
TRBJ2-3 TRBV5-6 many NA CASSFTDVKTRQYF TGTGCCAGCAGCTTCACAGACGTTAAAACCAGGCAGTATTTT
TRBJ2-5 TRBV11-2 NA TRBD1 CASSQDRVRETQYF TGTGCCAGCAGCCAGGACAGGGTTCGGGAGACCCAGTACTTC
TRBJ1-2 TRBV30 NA NA CAWSTRIYGYTF TGTGCCTGGAGCACCAGGATCTATGGCTACACCTTC
TRBJ1-5 TRBV19 NA NA CASSIVPGTQHF TGTGCCAGTAGTATAGTCCCCGGGACCCAGCATTTT
TRBJ2-1 TRBV15 NA TRBD2 CATSIASGRRYNEQFF TGTGCCACCAGCATCGCTAGCGGGAGGCGGTACAATGAGCAGTTCTTC
TRBJ2-3 TRBV5-1 few TRBD2 CASSGTSSTDTQYF TGCGCCAGCAGTGGGACTAGCTCGACAGATACGCAGTATTTT
TRBJ2-3 TRBV5-1 NA TRBD2 CASSLRQAGALHTQYF TGCGCCAGCAGCTTAAGGCAGGCGGGAGCGTTGCATACGCAGTATTTT
TRBJ1-5 TRBV9 NA TRBD1 CASSTTGDQPQHF TGTGCCAGCAGCACGACAGGGGATCAGCCCCAGCATTTT
TRBJ2-5 TRBV6-1 NA TRBD2 CASSEASGRWQTQYF TGTGCCAGCAGTGAGGCTAGCGGGAGATGGCAGACCCAGTACTTC
TRBJ1-4 TRBV29-1 NA NA CSVSEGANEKLFF TGCAGCGTCTCGGAAGGGGCGAATGAAAAACTGTTTTTT
TRBJ1-1 TRBV18 NA NA CASSPLGLSTTEAFF TGTGCCAGCTCACCCCTCGGACTGTCGACAACTGAAGCTTTCTTT
TRBJ2-1 TRBV5-6 NA NA CASSLGAWEQFF TGTGCCAGCAGCTTGGGGGCGTGGGAGCAGTTCTTC
TRBJ1-5 TRBV6-6 NA NA CASSTGISNQPQHF TGTGCCAGCAGTACAGGGATAAGCAATCAGCCCCAGCATTTT
TRBJ1-5 TRBV19 once NA CASKKDPGSLGNQPQHF TGTGCCAGTAAAAAGGACCCGGGGTCTCTTGGCAATCAGCCCCAGCATTTT
TRBJ2-5 TRBV19 NA TRBD2 CASSPAGGGETQYF TGTGCCAGTAGCCCAGCGGGAGGAGGGGAGACCCAGTACTTC
TRBJ2-1 TRBV7-9 NA NA CASSLDYYNEQFF TGTGCCAGCAGCTTAGACTACTACAATGAGCAGTTCTTC
TRBJ1-1 TRBV29-1 few NA CSVDRTNTEAFF TGCAGCGTTGATAGGACAAACACTGAAGCTTTCTTT
TRBJ2-4 TRBV5-1 NA TRBD1 CASSLLRDRGTLIAKNIQYF TGCGCCAGCAGCTTGCTCCGGGACAGAGGAACCCTAATAGCCAAAAACATTCAGTACTTC
TRBJ2-7 TRBV7-8 NA NA CASSWGRQGKEQYF TGTGCCAGCAGCTGGGGTCGGCAGGGGAAGGAGCAGTACTTC
TRBJ1-1 TRBV7-9 NA TRBD1 CASSLVGGSNTEAFF TGTGCCAGCAGCTTAGTAGGGGGCAGCAACACTGAAGCTTTCTTT
TRBJ2-3 TRBV25-1 NA NA CASSGLANGEADTQYF TGTGCCAGCAGTGGGCTAGCAAACGGGGAGGCAGATACGCAGTATTTT
TRBJ2-5 TRBV5-1 NA NA CASSWTGGGETQYF TGCGCCAGCAGCTGGACCGGGGGAGGAGAGACCCAGTACTTC
TRBJ2-5 TRBV30 NA NA CAWSAGVQYF TGTGCCTGGAGCGCGGGCGTGCAGTACTTC
TRBJ2-7 TRBV7-9 NA TRBD1 CASSLARQGLNSYEQYF TGTGCCAGCAGCTTAGCAAGACAGGGCCTTAACTCCTACGAGCAGTACTTC
TRBJ2-3 TRBV27 NA TRBD2 CASSSLPLASGSADTQYF TGTGCCAGCAGTTCGCTACCTTTGGCTAGCGGGAGTGCAGATACGCAGTATTTT
TRBJ2-1 TRBV29-1 NA TRBD2 CSVERRLAGDEQFF TGCAGCGTTGAGCGACGACTAGCGGGAGACGAGCAGTTCTTC
TRBJ2-1 TRBV10-3 few TRBD2 CASTGGLAGGTGEQFF TGTGCCAGCACAGGGGGACTAGCGGGAGGAACGGGTGAGCAGTTCTTC
TRBJ1-3 TRBV2 NA TRBD1 CASSYATGGNTIYF TGTGCCAGCAGTTACGCGACAGGGGGAAACACCATATATTTT
TRBJ1-1 TRBV28 NA TRBD1 CASSFSRGLVNTEAFF TGTGCCAGCAGTTTCAGTAGGGGGCTAGTGAACACTGAAGCTTTCTTT
TRBJ2-1 TRBV4-1 NA NA CASSQGPVRVAGSYNEQFF TGCGCCAGCAGCCAAGGCCCTGTTCGGGTGGCGGGTTCCTACAATGAGCAGTTCTTC
TRBJ2-1 TRBV7-8 NA NA CASRDYSTSEQFF TGTGCCAGCAGGGACTATTCTACAAGTGAGCAGTTCTTC
TRBJ2-1 TRBV4-1 once TRBD2 CASSQTGTRRNEQFF TGCGCCAGCAGCCAAACCGGGACTAGAAGAAATGAGCAGTTCTTC
TRBJ1-1 TRBV25-1 NA NA CASRETGARHTEAFF TGTGCCAGCAGGGAGACAGGAGCTCGGCACACTGAAGCTTTCTTT
TRBJ2-2 TRBV30 NA TRBD2 CAWGLALNTGELFF TGTGCCTGGGGACTAGCTTTAAACACCGGGGAGCTGTTTTTT
TRBJ2-7 TRBV6-1 NA NA CASSGNRYEQYF TGTGCCAGCAGTGGAAACAGGTACGAGCAGTACTTC
TRBJ1-4 TRBV25-1 NA TRBD1 CASSERGQGLGKLFF TGTGCCAGCAGTGAAAGGGGGCAGGGACTGGGGAAACTGTTTTTT
TRBJ2-1 TRBV19 NA TRBD1 CASSIDWGQRSYNEQFF TGTGCCAGTAGTATAGATTGGGGACAGCGCTCCTACAATGAGCAGTTCTTC
TRBJ2-3 TRBV28 NA NA CASSSGDTDTQYF TGTGCCAGCAGCTCAGGGGACACAGATACGCAGTATTTT
TRBJ2-1 TRBV5-1 once TRBD2 CASSLGVAGGLEQFF TGCGCCAGCAGCTTGGGAGTTGCGGGAGGGCTTGAGCAGTTCTTC
TRBJ2-5 TRBV9 NA TRBD1 CASSPRTGVETQYF TGTGCCAGCAGCCCGCGGACAGGGGTAGAGACCCAGTACTTC
TRBJ2-7 TRBV7-6 once TRBD2 CASSSQRTSGYYEQYF TGTGCCAGCAGCTCCCAGCGGACTAGCGGGTACTACGAGCAGTACTTC
TRBJ1-3 TRBV18 NA NA CASSPRLVSGNTIYF TGTGCCAGCTCACCACGGCTCGTCTCTGGAAACACCATATATTTT
TRBJ2-1 TRBV6-1 NA TRBD2 CASRPGLEGHEFF TGTGCCAGCAGACCGGGACTAGAAGGCCATGAGTTCTTC
TRBJ1-5 TRBV11-3 NA NA CASSLEARGTCDSNQPQHF TGTGCCAGCAGCTTAGAGGCCCGCGGTACCTGCGATAGCAATCAGCCCCAGCATTTT